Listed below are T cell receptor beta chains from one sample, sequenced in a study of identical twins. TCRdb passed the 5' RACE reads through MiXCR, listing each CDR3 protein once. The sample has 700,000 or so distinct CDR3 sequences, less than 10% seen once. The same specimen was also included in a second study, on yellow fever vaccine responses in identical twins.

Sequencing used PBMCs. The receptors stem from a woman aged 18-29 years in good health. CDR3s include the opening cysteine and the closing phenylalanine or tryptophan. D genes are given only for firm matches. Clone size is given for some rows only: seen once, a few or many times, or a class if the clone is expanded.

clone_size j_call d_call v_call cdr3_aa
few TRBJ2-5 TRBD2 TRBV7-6 CASSIPTGTSEKTQYF
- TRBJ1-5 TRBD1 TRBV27 CASSLSDRTGQPQHF
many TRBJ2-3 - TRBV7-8 CASTLVANTDTQYF
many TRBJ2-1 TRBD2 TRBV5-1 CASSLYTGLAVTHNYNEQFF
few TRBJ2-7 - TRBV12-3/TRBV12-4 CASSSFLDGEQYF
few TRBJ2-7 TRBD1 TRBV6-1 CASSAPGTGLFSHEQYF
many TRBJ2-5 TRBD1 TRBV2 CASSDGRGPRVTQYF
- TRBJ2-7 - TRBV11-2 CASSLTSTRGTTWGGEQYF
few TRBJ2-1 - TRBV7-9 CASSFDTSINEQFF
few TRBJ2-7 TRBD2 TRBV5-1 CASTLVAGDSYEQYF
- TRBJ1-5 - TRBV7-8 CASSLRNIGNQPQHF
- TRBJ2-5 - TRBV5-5 CASSLGLPETQYF
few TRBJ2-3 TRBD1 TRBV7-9 CASSFPVRGPGTDTQYF
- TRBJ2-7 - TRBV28 CASRIGARSSYEQYF
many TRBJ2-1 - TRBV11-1 CASSLALPTDTSSYNEQFF
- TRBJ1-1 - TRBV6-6 CASNPQGSTEAFF
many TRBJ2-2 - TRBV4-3 CASSQVSATGELFF
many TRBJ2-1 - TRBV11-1 CASSYPYPGGRTYNEQFF
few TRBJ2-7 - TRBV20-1 CSAREGVTYEQYF
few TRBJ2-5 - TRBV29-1 CSVVVRQETQYF
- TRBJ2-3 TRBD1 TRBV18 CASSPRTGVTDTQYF
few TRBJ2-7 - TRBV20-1 CSARDWVSDEQYF
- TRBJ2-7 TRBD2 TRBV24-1 CATREGPSYEQYF
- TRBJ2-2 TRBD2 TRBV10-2 CATRGGVNTGELFF
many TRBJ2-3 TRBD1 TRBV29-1 CSVEDPGQGAEDTQYF
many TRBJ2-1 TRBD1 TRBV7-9 CASSLSGTDYNEQFF
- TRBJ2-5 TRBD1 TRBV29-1 CSFVPGTGEETQYF
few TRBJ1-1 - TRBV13 CASRMGGNTEAFF
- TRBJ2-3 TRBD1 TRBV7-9 CASSLVGQRTDTQYF
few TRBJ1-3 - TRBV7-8 CASSLDRGAINTIYF
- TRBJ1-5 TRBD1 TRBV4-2 CASSHIPTGGQPQHF
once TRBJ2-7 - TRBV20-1 CSASGTRLEQYF
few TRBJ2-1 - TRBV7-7 CASSPGLPPGEEQFF
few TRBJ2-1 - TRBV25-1 CASSESVNEQFF
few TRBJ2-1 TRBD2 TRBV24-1 CATSDSRGGFNEQFF
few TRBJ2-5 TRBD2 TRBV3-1 CASSQAGRGQETQYF
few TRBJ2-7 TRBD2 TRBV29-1 CSVLGGSGRDEQYF
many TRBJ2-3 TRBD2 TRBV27 CASRPKAGENPNTQYF
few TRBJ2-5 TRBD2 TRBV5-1 CASSLYSGGGETQYF
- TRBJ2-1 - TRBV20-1 CSATVGEQFF
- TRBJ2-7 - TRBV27 CASAVVRTASYEQYF